The next 9 T cell receptor beta chains were all read from a single sample in a study of early T cells in non-severe SARS-CoV-2 infection. TCRdb re-analysed the 5' RACE reads in MiXCR, keeping a single row per CDR3 protein. The data contain tens of thousands of distinct CDR3 sequences, about 14% of them singletons. Input material: whole blood. All receptors derive from an adult who was a healthcare worker with PCR-confirmed SARS-CoV-2 infection or an uninfected control (not recorded which).

A few counts support this clonotype. The chain employs TRBV19 and TRBJ2-5; weak D call: TRBD2 (6 bases). V lost 5 bases, J lost 3 bases, and 19 bases lay in between. Looked up from germline, CDR1 is LNHDA and CDR2 is SQIVND (reference sequence). The CDR3 length is 16 residues. The DNA for the CDR3 is TGTGCCAGTAGTCCTGGTATAGCGGCAAGAGAAGAGACCCAGTACTTC. Translating it yields CASSPGIAAREETQYF.

The J gene is TRBJ2-3, the V gene TRBV5-5; the D is unclear. Germline V gene lookup returns CDR1 SGHKS and CDR2 YYEKEE (reference sequence). Between the trimmed V and J ends, which lost 0 bases and 6 bases, there was a span of 14 bases. The CDR3 loop spans 15 amino acids. The CDR3 DNA reads TGTGCCAGCAGCTTGGAGCTGGCCCTTCATGATACGCAGTATTTT. Translating it yields CASSLELALHDTQYF.

This clonotype was observed at least ten times. The J gene is TRBJ1-5, the V gene TRBV4-1; D gene unclear. Between the trimmed V and J ends, which lost 3 bases and 7 bases, there was a span of 13 bases. CDR1 is MGHRA and CDR2 is YSYEKL in the germline V gene. The CDR3 has 14 residues. CDR3 coding DNA: TGCGCCAGCAGCCACCCCGGCAGCCGGCAGCCCCAGCATTTT. Its protein is CASSHPGSRQPQHF.

V and J are TRBV27 and TRBJ1-1; weak D call: TRBD1 (6 bases). V dropped 1 base and J dropped 4 bases, with 10 bases sitting between them. Germline V gene sequence: CDR1 MNHEY, CDR2 SMNVEV (reference sequence). The CDR3 runs 14 residues. The CDR3 reads CASSLLGAGTEAFF. CDR3 nucleotides: TGTGCCAGCAGTTTATTGGGGGCAGGCACTGAAGCTTTCTTT.

The chain carries TRBV30 and TRBJ2-3; no definite D call. The CDR3 has 12 residues. V was cut by 5 bases and J by 5 bases, with 11 bases left in between. The V gene's germline CDR1 is GTSNPN and CDR2 SVGIG (reference sequence). CDR3 coding DNA: TGTGCCTGGGGAGTATCGGGAGATACGCAGTATTTT. It is translated as CAWGVSGDTQYF.

This clonotype was picked up a small number of times. The chain is built from TRBV7-3 and TRBJ1-1, with 8 nucleotides matching TRBD1. This CDR3 has 18 residues. V was pared by 0 bases and J by 0 bases, with 9 bases of the junction left unmatched. Germline CDR1 is SGHTA and CDR2 is FQGTGA. The CDR3 reads CASSLTGGRGRLNTEAFF. The CDR3 DNA follows: TGTGCCAGCAGCTTAACAGGCGGCAGGGGGCGGCTGAACACTGAAGCTTTCTTT.

This clonotype has at least ten counts. The chain uses TRBV3-1 and TRBJ2-7; weak D call: TRBD2 (5 bases). V lost 3 bases and J lost 2, with 11 bases in between. Germline loops: CDR1 LGHDT, CDR2 YNNKEL (reference sequence). The CDR3 consists of 14 residues. The CDR3 spells CASSQLARPYEQYF. The CDR3 region has the DNA TGTGCCAGCAGCCAGCTAGCCCGGCCCTACGAGCAGTACTTC.

The table lists this clonotype with many counts. This chain uses TRBV12-3 or TRBV12-4 with TRBJ2-2; D uncertain. Trimming took 6 bases from V and 6 from J, leaving 11 bases between them. This CDR3 has 13 residues. The CDR3 DNA reads TGTGCCAGCAGAGATACCGGGTCCGGGGAGCTGTTTTTT. Amino acid sequence: CASRDTGSGELFF.

The chain has TRBV12-3 or TRBV12-4 and TRBJ2-7; the match to TRBD1 covers 11 bases. Trimming removed 5 bases from V and 5 bases from J; junction bases left unmatched: 8. This CDR3 has 15 residues. In nucleotides, the CDR3 is TGTGCCAGCAGTGGGTGGACAGGGGGCATGAACGAGCAGTACTTC. Translated, it gives CASSGWTGGMNEQYF.